Described below is a single TCR beta chain sequence and its context. Only one count was recorded for this clone. Its antigen remains undetermined. No much larger clone is present one base from it, and per-base qualities are unavailable. This sample was taken from a study of OX40 agonist ivuxolimab in advanced cancers. Notes on the research overall: The costimulatory receptor OX40 (CD134) was targeted by ivuxolimab, a fully human IgG2 agonistic monoclonal antibody. Intravenous ivuxolimab was administered to patients every 2 weeks at six dose levels: 0.01, 0.1, 0.3, 1.5, 3 and 10 mg/kg. Of the roughly 54 patients in dose escalation, around 19 had hepatocellular carcinoma, some 15 had melanoma, 9 had renal cell carcinoma and 9 had head and neck cancer. In the dose-escalation cohort, 82.7% of patients were male, and the mean age was approximately 60 years, with a range of roughly 20 to 85. Patients were allowed to have had prior anti-PD-1, anti-PD-L1 or anti-CTLA-4 therapy, and 40% to 45% of the dose-escalation patients had been treated with checkpoint inhibitors. Three dose-escalation patients achieved partial responses, one with hepatocellular carcinoma and two with cutaneous melanoma. Peripheral TCRbeta sequencing was intended to test whether TCR sequence diversity was altered and clonal T-cell expansion was caused by ivuxolimab. The paper covers the monotherapy dose-escalation part of the phase I ivuxolimab trial, which included N ≈ 52 patients.

Broader findings and caveats from the paper: The antigen specificity of the peripheral T cells that underwent clonal expansion was not determined. In the 0.1-3.0 mg/kg groups, partial responders were among the patients with the lowest normalized peripheral clonal expansion, particularly in CD8+ T cells. Low levels of normalized T-cell clonal expansion were also seen in some patients who did not respond. After ivuxolimab, more expanded clones were found on average in CD8+ T cells than in CD4+ T cells. At doses from 0.1 to 3.0 mg/kg, clonal expansion was seen in both CD4+ and CD8+ blood T cells between baseline and week 6.

The trial excluded patients who had a history of autoimmune disease or were on systemic immunosuppression. Peripheral blood for TCR sequencing was collected from all dose cohorts at baseline, on cycle 4 day 1, and on cycle 7 day 1. The samples were drawn from a first-in-human, open-label, multicenter phase I dose-escalation trial of ivuxolimab. The trial enrolled adults with locally advanced or metastatic head and neck squamous cell, hepatocellular, melanoma or renal cell carcinoma. CD4+ and CD8+ T cells were sorted separately from peripheral blood before TCR sequencing. CDR1 and CDR2, looked up from the germline V gene (reference sequence), are SGHNT and YYREEE. Counted from cysteine to phenylalanine, this CDR3 has 12 amino acids. CDR3 DNA is the only sequence kept; it has 36 bases, read in frame from the first base. Trimming removed 2 bases from V and 4 bases from J, leaving 7 bases between the germline ends.

To sequence the TCRbeta CDR3 region, genomic DNA was isolated from the sorted cells. The immunoSEQ Assay was used to sequence the TCRbeta CDR3 regions. TCRdb holds this immuneACCESS table with in-frame rearrangements only. Some clones are missing; in checked studies, unresolved V genes explain under half, and the rest has no known cause. In this sample the table shows under 20,000 clones, about 83% of which occur a single time. Around 70% of the sample comes from the top ten. The sequence joins TRBV5-4 to TRBJ2-7; the best D guess is TRBD2, with 5 bases matching. Sequenced here: CD4+ or CD8+ T cells sorted from blood, sampled in a trial of the OX40 agonist ivuxolimab. The TCR originated in an adult with an advanced solid tumor such as melanoma, head and neck, liver or kidney cancer. The nucleotide sequence reads as follows: TGTGCCAGCAGCTTTACGGGATACGAGCAGTACTTC. This yields the protein CASSFTGYEQYF. Extended through the reference TRBV5-4 and TRBJ2-7 proteins, this CDR3 yields the full variable domain: ETGVTQSPTHLIKTRGQQVTLRCSSQSGHNTVSWYQQALGQGPQFIFQYYREEENGRGNFPPRFSGLQFPNYSSELNVNALELDDSALYLCASSFTGYEQYFGPGTRLTVT.